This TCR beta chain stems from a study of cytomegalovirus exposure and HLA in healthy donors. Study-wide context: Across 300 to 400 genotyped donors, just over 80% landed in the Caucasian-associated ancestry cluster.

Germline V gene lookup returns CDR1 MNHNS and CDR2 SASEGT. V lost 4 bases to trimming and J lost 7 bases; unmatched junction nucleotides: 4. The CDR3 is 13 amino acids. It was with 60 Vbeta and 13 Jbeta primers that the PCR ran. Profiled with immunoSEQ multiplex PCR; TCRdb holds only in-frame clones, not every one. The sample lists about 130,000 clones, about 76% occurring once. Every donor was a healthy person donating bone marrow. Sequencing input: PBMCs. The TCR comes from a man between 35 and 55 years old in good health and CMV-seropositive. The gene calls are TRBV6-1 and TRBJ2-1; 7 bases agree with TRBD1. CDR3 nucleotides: TGTGCCAGCAGTGGAGGGGGCAGAAATGAGCAGTTCTTC. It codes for CASSGGGRNEQFF.